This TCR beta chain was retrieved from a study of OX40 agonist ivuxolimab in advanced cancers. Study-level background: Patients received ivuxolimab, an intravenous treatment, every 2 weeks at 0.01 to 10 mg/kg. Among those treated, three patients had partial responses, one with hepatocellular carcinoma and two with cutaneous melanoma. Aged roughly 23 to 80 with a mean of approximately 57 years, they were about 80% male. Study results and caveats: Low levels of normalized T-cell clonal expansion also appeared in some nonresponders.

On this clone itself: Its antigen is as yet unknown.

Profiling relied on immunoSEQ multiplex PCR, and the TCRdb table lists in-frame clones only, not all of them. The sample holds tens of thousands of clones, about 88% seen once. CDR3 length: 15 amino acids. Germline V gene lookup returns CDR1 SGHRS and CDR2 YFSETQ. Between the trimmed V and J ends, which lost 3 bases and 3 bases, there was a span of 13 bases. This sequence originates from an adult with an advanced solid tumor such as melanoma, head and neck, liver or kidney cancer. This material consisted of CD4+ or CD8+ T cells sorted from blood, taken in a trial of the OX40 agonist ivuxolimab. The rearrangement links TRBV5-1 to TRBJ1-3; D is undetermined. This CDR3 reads CASSSQGPNGNTIYF. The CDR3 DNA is TGCGCCAGCAGCTCTCAAGGGCCGAATGGAAACACCATATATTTT.